This T cell receptor (beta chain) is drawn from a study of cytomegalovirus exposure and HLA in healthy donors. In this sample, this clone turned up once. Trimming cost V 7 bases and J 2 bases, with 15 bases left between them. From germline, CDR1 is SGHRS and CDR2 YFSETQ. The CDR3 spans 14 residues. PCR amplification relied on 60 Vbeta primers (plus 13 Jbeta primers). The method was immunoSEQ multiplex PCR; TCRdb's version includes in-frame clones alone and lacks a portion of them. The sample has roughly 190,000 clones, 60% to 85% seen once. The sample consisted of PBMCs. The chain joins TRBV5-1 to TRBJ2-5; D may be TRBD2 (6 bases). This sequence was found in a woman aged 18-29 years in good health and CMV-seronegative. The CDR3: CASHRGGDQETQYF. The CDR3 region has the DNA TGCGCCAGCCATAGGGGCGGGGATCAAGAGACCCAGTACTTC. Supplemented by reference TRBV5-1 and TRBJ2-5, the full variable domain reads KAGVTQTPRYLIKTRGQQVTLSCSPISGHRSVSWYQQTPGQGLQFLFEYFSETQRNKGNFPGRFSGRQFSNSRSEMNVSTLELGDSALYLCASHRGGDQETQYFGPGTRLLVL.